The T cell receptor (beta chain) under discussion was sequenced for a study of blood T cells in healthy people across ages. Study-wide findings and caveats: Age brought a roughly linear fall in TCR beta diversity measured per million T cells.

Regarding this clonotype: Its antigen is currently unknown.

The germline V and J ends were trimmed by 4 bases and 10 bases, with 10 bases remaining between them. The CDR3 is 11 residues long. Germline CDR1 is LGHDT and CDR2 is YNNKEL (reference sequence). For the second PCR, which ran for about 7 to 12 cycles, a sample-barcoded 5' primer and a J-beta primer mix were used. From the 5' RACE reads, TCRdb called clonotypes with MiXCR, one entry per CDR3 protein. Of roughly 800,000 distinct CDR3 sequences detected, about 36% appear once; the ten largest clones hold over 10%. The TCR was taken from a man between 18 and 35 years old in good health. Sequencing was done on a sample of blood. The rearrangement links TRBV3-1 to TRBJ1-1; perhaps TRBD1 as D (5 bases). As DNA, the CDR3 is TGTGCCAGCAGCCGATCAGGGCTAGCTTTCTTT. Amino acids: CASSRSGLAFF.